The 4 T cell receptor beta chains below were found in one sample sequenced in a study of type 1 regulatory T cells. TCRdb reprocessed the reads with MiXCR, giving one entry per CDR3 protein. The profile shows about 62,000 distinct CDR3 sequences, approximately 60% of them singletons. The antigens for these receptors are not known. The sample was cultured non-Tr1 T cells, either the whole culture or a sorted T cell fraction (not recorded which). These receptors were collected from a human donor in good health.

This clonotype was observed a handful of times. The gene calls are TRBV5-1 and TRBJ2-1, with D possibly TRBD2 on 5 matching bases. The germline CDR1 and CDR2 sequences are SGHRS and YFSETQ. V lost 0 bases and J lost 6, with 10 bases in between. This CDR3 region has 14 residues. The CDR3 bases are TGCGCCAGCAGCTTGGAGGGCCGGGGCAATGAGCAGTTCTTC. Translated: CASSLEGRGNEQFF.

The chain links TRBV20-1 to TRBJ2-7; D gene unclear. The CDR3 sequence is 12 residues long. Per germline, CDR1 DFQATT and CDR2 SNEGSKA (reference sequence). The DNA for the CDR3 is TGCAGCATAACCGAGTCGGTTTACGAGCAGTACTTC. Its translation: CSITESVYEQYF.

V is TRBV7-6 and J is TRBJ2-5; no firm D call. Germline values: CDR1 SGHVS, CDR2 FNYEAQ. The CDR3 sequence is 16 residues long. The germline V and J ends were trimmed by 1 base and 4 bases, with 16 bases remaining between them. The CDR3 is CASSLVVSTRGETQYF. The DNA for the CDR3 is TGTGCCAGCAGCTTAGTGGTCTCGACACGCGGAGAGACCCAGTACTTC.

CDR3 in DNA: TGTGCCAGCAGTCCCTGGCCCTTTCCGGGCTACACCTTC. This translates into CASSPWPFPGYTF. The chain couples TRBV12-3 or TRBV12-4 to TRBJ1-2; D is ambiguous. The CDR3 contains 13 residues. The V end was cut by 5 bases, the J end by 8 bases, with 15 bases between.